This entry features one T cell receptor (beta chain) sequence. Its specificity is unknown. Clones were sequenced by immunoSEQ multiplex PCR, and TCRdb holds only the in-frame ones, with some missing. This sample has some 79,000 clones, with 94% found just once. The data are from a study of cytomegalovirus exposure and HLA in healthy donors. Overall study findings and caveats: In vitro checks showed that a few CMV-associated chains really do target CMV antigens. According to a later analysis, TCR clusters from the first cohort tended to co-occur in the roughly 130 validation repertoires. There were 150 to 200 TCR beta chains listed as cytomegalovirus-associated.

The CDR3 contains 14 residues. Germline values: CDR1 MNHEY, CDR2 SVGAGI. Unmatched junction bases numbered 7, after V lost 5 bases and J lost 3 bases. This receptor was identified in a woman between 18 and 29 years old in good health and CMV-seropositive. Sequences were obtained from PBMCs. The chain uses TRBV6-5 and TRBJ2-7, with 7 bases fitting TRBD1. The CDR3 sequence is CASSQGQNFYEQYF. The CDR3 DNA reads as TGTGCCAGCAGTCAGGGACAGAACTTCTACGAGCAGTACTTC.